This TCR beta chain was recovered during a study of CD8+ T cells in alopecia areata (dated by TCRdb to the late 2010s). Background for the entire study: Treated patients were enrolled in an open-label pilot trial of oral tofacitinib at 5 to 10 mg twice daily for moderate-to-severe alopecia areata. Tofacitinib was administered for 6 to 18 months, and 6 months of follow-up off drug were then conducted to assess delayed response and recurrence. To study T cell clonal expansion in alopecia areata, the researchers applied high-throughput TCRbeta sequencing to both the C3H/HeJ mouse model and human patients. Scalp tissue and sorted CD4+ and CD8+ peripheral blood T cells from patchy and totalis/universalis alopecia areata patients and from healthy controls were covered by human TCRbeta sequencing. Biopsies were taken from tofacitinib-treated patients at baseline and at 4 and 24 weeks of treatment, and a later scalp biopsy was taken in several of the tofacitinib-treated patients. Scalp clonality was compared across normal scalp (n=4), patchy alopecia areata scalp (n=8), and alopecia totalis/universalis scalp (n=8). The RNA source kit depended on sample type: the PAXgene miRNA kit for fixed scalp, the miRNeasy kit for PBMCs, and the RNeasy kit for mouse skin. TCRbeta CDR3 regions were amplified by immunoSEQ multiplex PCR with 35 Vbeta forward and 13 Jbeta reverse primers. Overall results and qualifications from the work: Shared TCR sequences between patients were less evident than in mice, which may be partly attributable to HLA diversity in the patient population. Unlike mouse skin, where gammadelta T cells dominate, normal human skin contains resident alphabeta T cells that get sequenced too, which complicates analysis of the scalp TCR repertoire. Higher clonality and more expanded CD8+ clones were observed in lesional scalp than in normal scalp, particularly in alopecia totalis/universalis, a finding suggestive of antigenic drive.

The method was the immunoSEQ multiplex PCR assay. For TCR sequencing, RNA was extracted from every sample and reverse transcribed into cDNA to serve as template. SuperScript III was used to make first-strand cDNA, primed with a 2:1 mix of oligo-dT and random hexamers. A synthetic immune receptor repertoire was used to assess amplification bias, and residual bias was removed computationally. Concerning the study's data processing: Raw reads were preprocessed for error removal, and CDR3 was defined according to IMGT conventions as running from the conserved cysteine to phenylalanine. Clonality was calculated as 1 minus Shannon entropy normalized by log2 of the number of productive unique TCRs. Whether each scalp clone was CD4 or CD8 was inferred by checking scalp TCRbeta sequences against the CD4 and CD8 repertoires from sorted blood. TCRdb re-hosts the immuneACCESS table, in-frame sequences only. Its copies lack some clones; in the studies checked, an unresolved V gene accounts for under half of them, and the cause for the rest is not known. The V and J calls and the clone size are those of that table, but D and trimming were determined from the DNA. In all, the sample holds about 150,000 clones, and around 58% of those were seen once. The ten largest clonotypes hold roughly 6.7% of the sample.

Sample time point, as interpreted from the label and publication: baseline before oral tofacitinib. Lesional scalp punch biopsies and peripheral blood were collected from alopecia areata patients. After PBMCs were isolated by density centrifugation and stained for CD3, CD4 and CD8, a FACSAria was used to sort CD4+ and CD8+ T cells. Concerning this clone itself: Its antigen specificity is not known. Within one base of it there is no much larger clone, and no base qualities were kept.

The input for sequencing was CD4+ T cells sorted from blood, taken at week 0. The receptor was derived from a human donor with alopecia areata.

Here is the DNA: TGTGCCAGCAGCTTTGGCGGGGGGGCTAATGAGCAGTTCTTC. It encodes CASSFGGGANEQFF. The chain is encoded by TRBV7-2 joined to TRBJ2-1, and TRBD2 aligns with 9 junction nucleotides. Its CDR3 holds 14 amino acids, cysteine through phenylalanine. Only the CDR3 region is kept as DNA, spanning 42 bases read in frame from base 1. The CDR1 and CDR2 encoded by the germline V gene are SGHTA and FQGNSA. After removal of 3 bases from V and 7 bases from J, the junction retains 4 bases not matched to a gene. The reference TRBV7-2 and TRBJ2-1 proteins fill in what lies around the CDR3, so the full variable domain reads GAGVSQSPSNKVTEKGKDVELRCDPISGHTALYWYRQSLGQGLEFLIYFQGNSAPDKSGLPSDRFSAERTGGSVSTLTIQRTQQEDSAVYLCASSFGGGANEQFFGPGTRLTVL.